This T cell receptor beta chain was obtained from a study of spatial heterogeneity in lung cancer. The germline gives CDR1 LNHDA, CDR2 SQIVND (reference sequence). The CDR3 covers 17 residues. The junction had 4 bases not matched to a gene; V was cut back by 3 bases and J by 3 bases. The time point here: blood at routine non-recurrence follow-up after resection. Sequencing covered unsorted whole RNA taken from tumor, nontumor lung or frozen PBMC. A single record per CDR3 protein comes from TCRdb applying MiXCR to the 5' RACE reads. The sample holds about 120,000 distinct CDR3 sequences, 12% seen once.

The sequence came from a male donor with early-stage non-small cell lung cancer. The chain couples TRBV19 to TRBJ2-1; 14 bases line up with TRBD2. Sequences were derived from PBMCs, sampled at follow-up. CDR3 protein: CASSITGTSGGYNEQFF. DNA for the CDR3: TGTGCCAGTAGTATTACCGGGACTAGCGGGGGCTACAATGAGCAGTTCTTC.